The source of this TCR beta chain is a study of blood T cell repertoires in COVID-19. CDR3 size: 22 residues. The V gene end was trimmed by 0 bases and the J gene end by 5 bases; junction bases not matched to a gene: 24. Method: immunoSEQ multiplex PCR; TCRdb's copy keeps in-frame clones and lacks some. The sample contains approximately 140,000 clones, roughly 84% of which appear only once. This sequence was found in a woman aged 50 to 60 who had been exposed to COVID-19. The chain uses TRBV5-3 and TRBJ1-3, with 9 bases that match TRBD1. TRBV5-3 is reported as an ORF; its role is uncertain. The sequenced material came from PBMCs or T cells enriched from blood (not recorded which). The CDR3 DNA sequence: TGTGCCAGAAGCTTGGAGGAAAGAGAGAACAATGGGGACAGGGACATGAGAAACACCATATATTTT. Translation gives CARSLEERENNGDRDMRNTIYF.